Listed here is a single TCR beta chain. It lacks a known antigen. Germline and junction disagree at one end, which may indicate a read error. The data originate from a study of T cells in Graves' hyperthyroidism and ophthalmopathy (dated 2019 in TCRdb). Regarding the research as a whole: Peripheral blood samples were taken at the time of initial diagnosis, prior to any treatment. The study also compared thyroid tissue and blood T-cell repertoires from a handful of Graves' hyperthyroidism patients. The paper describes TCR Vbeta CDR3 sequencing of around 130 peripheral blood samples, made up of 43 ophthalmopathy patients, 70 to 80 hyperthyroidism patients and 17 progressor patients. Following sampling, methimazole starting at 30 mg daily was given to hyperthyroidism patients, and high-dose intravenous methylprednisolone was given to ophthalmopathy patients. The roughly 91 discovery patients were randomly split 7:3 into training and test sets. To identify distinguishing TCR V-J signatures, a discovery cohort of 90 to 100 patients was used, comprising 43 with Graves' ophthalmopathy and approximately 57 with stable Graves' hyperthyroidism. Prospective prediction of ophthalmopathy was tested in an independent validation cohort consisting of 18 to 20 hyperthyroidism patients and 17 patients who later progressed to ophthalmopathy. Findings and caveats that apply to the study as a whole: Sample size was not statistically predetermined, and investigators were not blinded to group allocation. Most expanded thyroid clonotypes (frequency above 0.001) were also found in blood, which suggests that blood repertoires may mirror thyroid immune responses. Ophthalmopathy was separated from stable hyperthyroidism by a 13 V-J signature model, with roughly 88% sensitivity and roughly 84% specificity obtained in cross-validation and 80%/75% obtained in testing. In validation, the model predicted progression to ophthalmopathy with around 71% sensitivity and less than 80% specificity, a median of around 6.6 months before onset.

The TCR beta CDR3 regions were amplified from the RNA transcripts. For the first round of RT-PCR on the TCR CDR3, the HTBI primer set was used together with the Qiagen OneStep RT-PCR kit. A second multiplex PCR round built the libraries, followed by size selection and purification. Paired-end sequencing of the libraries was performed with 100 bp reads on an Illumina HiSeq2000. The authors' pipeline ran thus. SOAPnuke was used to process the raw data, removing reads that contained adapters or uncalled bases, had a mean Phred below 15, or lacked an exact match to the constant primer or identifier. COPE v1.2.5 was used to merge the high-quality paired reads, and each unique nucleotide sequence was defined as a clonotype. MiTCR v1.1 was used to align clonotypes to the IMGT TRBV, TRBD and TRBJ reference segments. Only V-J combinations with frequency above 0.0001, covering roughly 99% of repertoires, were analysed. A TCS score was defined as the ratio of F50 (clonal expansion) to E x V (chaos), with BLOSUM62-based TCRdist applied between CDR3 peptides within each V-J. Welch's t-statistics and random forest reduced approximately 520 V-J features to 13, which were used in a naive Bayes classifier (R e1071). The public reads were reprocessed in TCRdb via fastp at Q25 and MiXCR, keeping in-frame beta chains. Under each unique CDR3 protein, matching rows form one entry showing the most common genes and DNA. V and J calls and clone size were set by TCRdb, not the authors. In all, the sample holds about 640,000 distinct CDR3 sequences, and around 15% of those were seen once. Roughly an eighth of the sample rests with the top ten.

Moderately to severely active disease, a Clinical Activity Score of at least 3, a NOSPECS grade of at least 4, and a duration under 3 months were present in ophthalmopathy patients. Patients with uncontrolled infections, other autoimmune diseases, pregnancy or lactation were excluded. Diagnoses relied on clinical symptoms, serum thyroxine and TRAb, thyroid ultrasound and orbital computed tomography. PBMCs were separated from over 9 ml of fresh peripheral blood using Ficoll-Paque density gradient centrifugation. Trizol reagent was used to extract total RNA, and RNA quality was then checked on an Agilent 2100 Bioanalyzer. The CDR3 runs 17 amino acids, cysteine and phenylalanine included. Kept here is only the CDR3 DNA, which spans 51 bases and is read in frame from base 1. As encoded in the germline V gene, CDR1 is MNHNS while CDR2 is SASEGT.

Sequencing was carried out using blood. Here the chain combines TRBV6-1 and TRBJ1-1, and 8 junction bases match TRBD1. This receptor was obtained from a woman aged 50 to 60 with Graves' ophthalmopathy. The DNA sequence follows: TGTGCCAGCAGACCCGACAGGGGAAGACTCATGAACACTGAAGCTTCCTTT. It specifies CASRPDRGRLMNTEASF.